The 27 T cell receptor beta chains reported below all come from one sample, sequenced in a study of PD-1 blockade in classical Hodgkin lymphoma. Time point: cycle 4 day 1 (C4D1), after 5 to 7 weeks of nivolumab. All patients relapsed after autologous stem cell transplantation, and brentuximab vedotin exposure varied. Thawed PBMCs supplied CD8+ T cells via magnetic negative selection. TCRdb keeps only in-frame clones here, not all; method: immunoSEQ multiplex PCR. This sample yields roughly 12,000 clones, of which about 85% are seen a single time; 36% belongs to the top ten. The sample here was CD8+ T cells from blood, taken before the fourth cycle of nivolumab. The receptors were sampled from a human donor with classical Hodgkin lymphoma. The donor label of this sample is uncertain.

The chain recombines TRBV7-1 with TRBJ2-1, with unresolved D. TRBV7-1 qualifies as an ORF whose function is uncertain. Between the trimmed V and J ends, which lost 4 bases and 6 bases, there was a span of 13 bases. This CDR3 comprises 14 residues. CDR3 in amino acids: CASSFSAGANEQFF. The CDR3 nucleotides read TGTGCCAGCAGCTTCAGTGCCGGAGCCAATGAGCAGTTCTTC.

The chain carries TRBV6-1 and TRBJ2-5; no clear D. This CDR3 is 16 amino acids long. Looked up from germline, CDR1 is MNHNS and CDR2 is SASEGT. With 0 bases removed from V and 1 base from J, the gap between germline ends came to 12 bases. The CDR3 region is CASSEAPALTQETQYF. The CDR3 nucleotides read TGTGCCAGCAGTGAAGCTCCAGCCCTCACCCAAGAGACCCAGTACTTC.

This chain uses TRBV7-2 with TRBJ1-2; D possibly corresponds to TRBD1 (5 bases). Per germline, CDR1 SGHTA and CDR2 FQGNSA. CDR3 length: 16 amino acids. The V and J ends lost 4 bases and 0 bases respectively, with 15 bases between them. The CDR3 DNA reads as TGTGCCAGCAGCTACCGGACACCCTCAGCTAACTATGGCTACACCTTC. Translated: CASSYRTPSANYGYTF.

The V and J genes are TRBV27 and TRBJ2-1; 7 nucleotides line up with TRBD2. With 5 bases clipped from V and 4 bases from J, the junction kept 5 bases outside the gene matches. Germline CDR1 is MNHEY and CDR2 is SMNVEV (reference sequence). This CDR3 has 14 residues. The CDR3 loop is CASSPGLGYNEQFF. Written as DNA, the CDR3 is TGTGCCAGCAGTCCTGGACTAGGGTACAATGAGCAGTTCTTC.

This clone was seen more than once but under ten times. The V gene is TRBV19, the J gene TRBJ2-7, with D maybe TRBD1 (5 bases). Looked up from germline, CDR1 is LNHDA and CDR2 is SQIVND (reference sequence). Trimming left V 11 bases short and J 6 bases short, with 17 bases between. The CDR3 runs 12 residues. The CDR3 region has the DNA TGTGCCTCTCAAGGTGGGGCTCGCGAGCAGTACTTC. Protein: CASQGGAREQYF.

This chain joins TRBV7-9 and TRBJ2-3, with TRBD2 as a possible D gene (5 bases). The CDR3 sequence is 17 residues long. Deletions cut 5 bases from V and 2 bases from J, with 20 bases between. Germline V CDR1 and CDR2: SEHNR, FQNEAQ (reference sequence). As DNA, the CDR3 is TGTGCCAGCAGCCATACTATGGGCGGGTGGGTCACAGATACGCAGTATTTT. It translates to CASSHTMGGWVTDTQYF.

The chain combines TRBV30 with TRBJ2-3; no clear D. Germline CDR1 GTSNPN, CDR2 SVGIG (reference sequence). The CDR3 runs to 16 residues. The ends were cut back, 4 bases at V and 2 bases at J, with 19 bases in the middle. The CDR3 region has the DNA TGTGCCTGGACCCTTGACTCCGCACTGTTCACAGATACGCAGTATTTT. Translated, it gives CAWTLDSALFTDTQYF.

This clone was seen once. The rearrangement uses TRBV7-9 and TRBJ1-1; a possible D gene is TRBD1 (5 bases). This CDR3 has 14 amino acids. V was shortened by 0 bases and J by 4 bases, with 9 bases between the two germline ends. CDR1 is SEHNR and CDR2 is FQNEAQ in the germline V gene (reference sequence). The CDR3 is CASSLAPGSTEAFF. The CDR3 DNA is TGTGCCAGCAGCTTAGCGCCAGGGTCCACTGAAGCTTTCTTT.

This rearrangement joins TRBV27 to TRBJ2-2; D is ambiguous. The CDR3 runs to 11 residues. Deletions cut 8 bases from V and 6 bases from J, with 7 bases between. CDR1 is MNHEY, CDR2 SMNVEV, per germline (reference sequence). The CDR3 loop is CASGFSGELFF. DNA for the CDR3: TGTGCCAGCGGGTTCTCCGGGGAGCTGTTTTTT.

V usage is TRBV4-1 and J usage is TRBJ2-7, with D perhaps matching TRBD2 (6 bases). Per the germline V gene, CDR1 is MGHRA and CDR2 is YSYEKL. CDR3 length: 15 amino acids. V shed 5 bases and J shed 2 bases, with 16 bases lying between them. CDR3 in DNA: TGCGCCAGCAGCTCAGGAGGGAGCAGAGCCTACGAGCAGTACTTC. Residues: CASSSGGSRAYEQYF.

This clone was counted between two and nine times. J is TRBJ1-5 and V is TRBV27; D gene ambiguous. The CDR3 has 15 residues. Germline CDR1 and CDR2: MNHEY and SMNVEV (reference sequence). Trimming removed 3 bases at V and 0 bases at J, with 9 bases between. CDR3 bases: TGTGCCAGCAGTTTCTCGCAGTATAGCAATCAGCCCCAGCATTTT. This sequence encodes CASSFSQYSNQPQHF.

V is TRBV28 and J is TRBJ2-2; D is ambiguous. V lost 8 bases and J lost 2, with 12 bases in between. The germline gives CDR1 MDHEN, CDR2 SYDVKM. The CDR3 totals 14 residues. The CDR3 protein is CASAVRPNTGELFF. The CDR3 DNA follows: TGTGCCAGCGCAGTAAGGCCCAACACCGGGGAGCTGTTTTTT.

The rearrangement links TRBV5-4 to TRBJ2-7; 8 bases map to TRBD2. The CDR3 is 16 amino acids. CDR1 SGHNT and CDR2 YYREEE come from the germline V gene (reference sequence). V gave up 4 bases and J gave up 6 bases; unmatched junction bases: 15. For the CDR3, the DNA is TGTGCCAGCAGCGGGGGACTAGTCAAAGCCGACGGCGAGCAGTACTTC. Protein product: CASSGGLVKADGEQYF. Variable domain in full (rest from reference TRBV5-4 and TRBJ2-7): ETGVTQSPTHLIKTRGQQVTLRCSSQSGHNTVSWYQQALGQGPQFIFQYYREEENGRGNFPPRFSGLQFPNYSSELNVNALELDDSALYLCASSGGLVKADGEQYFGPGTRLTVT.

V gene TRBV6-4 combines with J gene TRBJ2-1; maybe TRBD2 (6 bases). Trimming took off 8 bases at V and 6 bases at J, with 14 bases between the two ends. Germline values: CDR1 MRHNA, CDR2 SNTAGT. The CDR3 has 13 amino acids. The CDR3 spells CASGTSPSNEQFF. As DNA, the CDR3 is TGTGCCAGCGGAACTAGCCCGAGCAATGAGCAGTTCTTC.

The chain recombines TRBV6-6 with TRBJ1-5; D is perhaps TRBD1 (5 bases). This CDR3 comprises 15 residues. CDR1 is MNHNY, CDR2 SVGAGI, per germline (reference sequence). Deletions cut 0 bases from V and 9 bases from J, with 15 bases between. CDR3 protein: CASSYSEGWGRPQHF. CDR3 bases: TGTGCCAGCAGTTACTCGGAGGGGTGGGGGAGGCCCCAGCATTTT.

This chain joins TRBV5-6 and TRBJ1-2; 7 positions agree with TRBD1. This CDR3 is 15 amino acids long. Germline loops: CDR1 SGHDT, CDR2 YYEEEE. The V gene end was trimmed by 2 bases and the J gene end by 6 bases; junction bases not matched to a gene: 10. CDR3 protein: CASSLVTGPRNGYTF. The CDR3 DNA sequence: TGTGCCAGCAGCTTAGTGACAGGGCCTCGGAATGGCTACACCTTC. Variable domain in full (rest from reference TRBV5-6 and TRBJ1-2): DAGVTQSPTHLIKTRGQQVTLRCSPKSGHDTVSWYQQALGQGPQFIFQYYEEEERQRGNFPDRFSGHQFPNYSSELNVNALLLGDSALYLCASSLVTGPRNGYTFGSGTRLTVV.

The rearrangement joins TRBV28 to TRBJ1-1, with 8 bases matching TRBD1. The CDR3 is made up of 15 amino acids. Looked up from germline, CDR1 is MDHEN and CDR2 is SYDVKM. The V segment lost 3 bases and the J segment 4 bases; nucleotides outside the gene matches: 7. The DNA for the CDR3 is TGTGCCAGCAGTTTGTGGACAGGGAGAATCACTGAAGCTTTCTTT. Translated, it gives CASSLWTGRITEAFF.

The V and J genes are TRBV4-3 and TRBJ1-4; D possibly corresponds to TRBD1 (5 bases). CDR1 is LGHNA, CDR2 YSLEER, per germline. This CDR3 spans 17 amino acids. Deletions cut 4 bases from V and 5 bases from J, with 20 bases between. In nucleotides, the CDR3 is TGCGCCAGCAGCCCAGCGCACCGGGACCTCAGAAATGAAAAACTGTTTTTT. Its translation is CASSPAHRDLRNEKLFF.

The chain carries TRBV14 and TRBJ1-2; D is undetermined. CDR1 is SGHDN, CDR2 FVKESK, per germline. The CDR3 runs to 14 residues. V shed 3 bases and J shed 4 bases, with 12 bases lying between them. The CDR3 DNA sequence: TGTGCCAGCAGCCATCCGTCGGGGATCTATGGCTACACCTTC. It yields the protein CASSHPSGIYGYTF.

A few counts support this clone. The chain links TRBV5-4 to TRBJ2-7; 8 bases align to TRBD2. J was trimmed by 3 bases and V by 4 bases; bases with no gene match: 6. Per the germline V gene, CDR1 is SGHNT and CDR2 is YYREEE (reference sequence). This CDR3 comprises 14 residues. The CDR3 is CASSLGTSIYEQYF. CDR3 nucleotide sequence: TGTGCCAGCAGCCTAGGGACTAGTATCTACGAGCAGTACTTC.

The rearrangement links TRBV7-6 to TRBJ2-7; 7 positions match TRBD2. The CDR3 is 13 amino acids. The V and J ends lost 3 bases and 4 bases, in that order; junction bases with no gene match: 3. The germline V gene encodes CDR1 SGHVS and CDR2 FNYEAQ. The CDR3 region is CASSFGGGYEQYF. CDR3 bases: TGTGCCAGCAGCTTCGGGGGAGGGTACGAGCAGTACTTC.

This rearrangement joins TRBV27 to TRBJ2-1, with no clear D. The ends were cut back, 2 bases at V and 5 bases at J, with 7 bases in the middle. This CDR3 region has 13 residues. The germline gives CDR1 MNHEY, CDR2 SMNVEV (reference sequence). The CDR3 DNA sequence: TGTGCCAGCAGTTTAGGACCGGACAATGAGCAGTTCTTC. It yields the protein CASSLGPDNEQFF.

The chain combines TRBV4-2 with TRBJ2-3, with D unclear. V lost 0 bases to trimming and J lost 3 bases, with 4 bases between them. The germline V gene encodes CDR1 LGHNA and CDR2 YNFKEQ. The CDR3 length is 13 residues. The chain's CDR3 is CASSQEGTDTQYF. As DNA, the CDR3 is TGTGCCAGCAGCCAAGAAGGTACAGATACGCAGTATTTT.

The chain combines TRBV6-1 with TRBJ1-2; D gene unclear. The germline V gene encodes CDR1 MNHNS and CDR2 SASEGT. Trimming left V 2 bases short and J 5 bases short, with 9 bases between. The CDR3 is 13 amino acids. CDR3 in amino acids: CASSEPEGYGYTF. The CDR3, as DNA: TGTGCCAGCAGTGAACCGGAGGGATATGGCTACACCTTC.

The V and J genes are TRBV7-7 and TRBJ1-1; no clear D. V was trimmed by 0 bases and J by 4 bases, leaving 6 bases between them. This CDR3 has 13 amino acids. CDR1 is SSHAT and CDR2 is FNYEAQ in the germline V gene (reference sequence). The CDR3, as DNA: TGTGCCAGCAGCTTAGCGCTGGGCACTGAAGCTTTCTTT. Its protein is CASSLALGTEAFF.

This clone has a single count. The chain uses TRBV19 and TRBJ2-7; the D gene is possibly TRBD2 (6 bases). This CDR3 is built from 13 residues. V was trimmed by 5 bases and J by 3 bases, leaving 11 bases between them. CDR1 is LNHDA and CDR2 is SQIVND in the germline V gene (reference sequence). The CDR3 DNA is TGTGCCAGTAGTGAGCGGGCATACTACGAGCAGTACTTC. Translating it yields CASSERAYYEQYF. The full variable domain, its missing parts supplied by reference TRBV19 and TRBJ2-7, is DGGITQSPKYLFRKEGQNVTLSCEQNLNHDAMYWYRQDPGQGLRLIYYSQIVNDFQKGDIAEGYSVSREKKESFPLTVTSAQKNPTAFYLCASSERAYYEQYFGPGTRLTVT.

This clone showed up just a few times. The CDR3 nucleotides read TGCGCCAGCAGACCGGGGAGTAACTATGGCTACACCTTC. This translates into CASRPGSNYGYTF. This chain connects TRBV4-1 to TRBJ1-2; unclear D gene. The CDR3 has 13 residues. The germline gives CDR1 MGHRA, CDR2 YSYEKL. Trimming stripped 6 bases from V and 1 base from J, with 9 bases between.